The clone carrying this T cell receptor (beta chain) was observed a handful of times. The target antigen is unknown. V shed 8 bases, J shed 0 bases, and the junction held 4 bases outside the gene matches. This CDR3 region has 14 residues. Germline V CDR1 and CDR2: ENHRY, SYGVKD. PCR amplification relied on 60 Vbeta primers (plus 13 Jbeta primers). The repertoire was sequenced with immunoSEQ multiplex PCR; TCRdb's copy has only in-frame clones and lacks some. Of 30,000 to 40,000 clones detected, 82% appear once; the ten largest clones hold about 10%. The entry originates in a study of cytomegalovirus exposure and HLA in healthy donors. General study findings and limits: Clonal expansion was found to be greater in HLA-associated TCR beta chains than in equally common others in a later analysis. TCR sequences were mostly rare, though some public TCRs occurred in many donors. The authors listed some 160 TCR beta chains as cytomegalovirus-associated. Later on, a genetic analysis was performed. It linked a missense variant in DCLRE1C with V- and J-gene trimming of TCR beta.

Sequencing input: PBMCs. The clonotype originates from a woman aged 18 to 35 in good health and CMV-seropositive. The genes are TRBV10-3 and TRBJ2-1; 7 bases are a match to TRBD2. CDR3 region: CAIGGGPSYNEQFF. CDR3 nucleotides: TGTGCCATCGGGGGGGGTCCCTCCTACAATGAGCAGTTCTTC.